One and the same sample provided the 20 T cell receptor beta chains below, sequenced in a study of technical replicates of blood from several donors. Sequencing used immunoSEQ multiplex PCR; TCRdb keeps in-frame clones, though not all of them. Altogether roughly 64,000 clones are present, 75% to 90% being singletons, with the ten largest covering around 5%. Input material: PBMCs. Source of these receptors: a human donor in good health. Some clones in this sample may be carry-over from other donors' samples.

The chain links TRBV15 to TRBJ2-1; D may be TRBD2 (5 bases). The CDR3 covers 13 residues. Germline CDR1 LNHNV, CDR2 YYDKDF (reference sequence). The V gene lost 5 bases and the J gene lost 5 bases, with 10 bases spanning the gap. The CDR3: CATSLGGHNEQFF. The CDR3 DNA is TGTGCCACCAGCCTTGGCGGGCACAATGAGCAGTTCTTC.

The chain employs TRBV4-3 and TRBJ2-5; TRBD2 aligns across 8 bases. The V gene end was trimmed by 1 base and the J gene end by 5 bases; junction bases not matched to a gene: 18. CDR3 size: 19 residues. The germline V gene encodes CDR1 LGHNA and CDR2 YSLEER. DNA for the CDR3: TGCGCCAGCAGCCAAGGTGGAGCTCGGGGGGGCTCTTTCGTGGAGACCCAGTACTTC. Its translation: CASSQGGARGGSFVETQYF.

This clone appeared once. CDR3 sequence (DNA): TGCGCCAGCAGCCAAGATCAGGTCCCGGGAAACACCATATATTTT. It is translated as CASSQDQVPGNTIYF. The chain has TRBV4-1 and TRBJ1-3, with D unresolved. The CDR3 is 15 residues long. Germline loops: CDR1 MGHRA, CDR2 YSYEKL. V lost 0 bases and J lost 4, with 10 bases in between.

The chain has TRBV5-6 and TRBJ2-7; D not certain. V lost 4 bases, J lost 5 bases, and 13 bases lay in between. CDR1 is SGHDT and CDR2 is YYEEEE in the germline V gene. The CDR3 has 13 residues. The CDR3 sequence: CASSKELQDEQYF. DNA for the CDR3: TGTGCCAGCAGCAAAGAACTACAAGACGAGCAGTACTTC.

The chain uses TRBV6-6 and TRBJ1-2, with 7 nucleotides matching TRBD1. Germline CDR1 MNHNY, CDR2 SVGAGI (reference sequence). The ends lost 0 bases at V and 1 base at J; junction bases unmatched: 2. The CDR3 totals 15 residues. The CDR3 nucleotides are TGTGCCAGCAGTTACTCGAGGGACAGTAACTATGGCTACACCTTC. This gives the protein CASSYSRDSNYGYTF.

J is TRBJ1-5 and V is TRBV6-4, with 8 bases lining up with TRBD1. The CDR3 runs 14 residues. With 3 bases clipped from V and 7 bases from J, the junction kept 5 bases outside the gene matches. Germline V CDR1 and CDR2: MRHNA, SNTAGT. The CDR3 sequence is CASSEEAGGQPQHF. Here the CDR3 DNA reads TGTGCCAGCAGTGAGGAGGCAGGGGGCCAGCCCCAGCATTTT.

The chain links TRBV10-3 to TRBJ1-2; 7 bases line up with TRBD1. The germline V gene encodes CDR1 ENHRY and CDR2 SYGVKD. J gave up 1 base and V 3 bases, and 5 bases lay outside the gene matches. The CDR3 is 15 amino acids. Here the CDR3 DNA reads TGTGCCATCAGTGACAGGCAGGGGGTTAACTATGGCTACACCTTC. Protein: CAISDRQGVNYGYTF.

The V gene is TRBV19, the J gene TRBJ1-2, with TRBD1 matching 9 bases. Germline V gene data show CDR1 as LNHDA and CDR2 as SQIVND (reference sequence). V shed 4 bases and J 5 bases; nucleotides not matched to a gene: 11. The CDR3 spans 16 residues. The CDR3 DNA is TGTGCCAGTAGTACCAGGACAGGGGATTTGGTTTATGGCTACACCTTC. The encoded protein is CASSTRTGDLVYGYTF.

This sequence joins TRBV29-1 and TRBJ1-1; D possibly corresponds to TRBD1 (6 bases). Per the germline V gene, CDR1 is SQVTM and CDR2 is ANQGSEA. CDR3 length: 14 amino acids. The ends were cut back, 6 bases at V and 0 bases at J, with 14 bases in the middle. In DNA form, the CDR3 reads TGCAGCGTCCAGAGACAGGTCATGAACACTGAAGCTTTCTTT. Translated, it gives CSVQRQVMNTEAFF.

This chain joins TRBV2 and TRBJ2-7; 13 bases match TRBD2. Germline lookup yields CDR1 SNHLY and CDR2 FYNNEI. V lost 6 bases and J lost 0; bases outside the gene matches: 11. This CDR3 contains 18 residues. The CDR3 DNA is TGTGCCAGCAGCCAAATGGGACTAGCGGGATCGAGCTCCTACGAGCAGTACTTC. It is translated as CASSQMGLAGSSSYEQYF.

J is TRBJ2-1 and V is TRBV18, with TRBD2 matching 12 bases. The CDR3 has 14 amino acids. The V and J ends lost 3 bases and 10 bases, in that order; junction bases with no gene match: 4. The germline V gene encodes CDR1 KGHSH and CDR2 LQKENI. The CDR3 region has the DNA TGTGCCAGCTCACCGACTAGCGGGGGACGGGAGCAGTTCTTC. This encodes CASSPTSGGREQFF. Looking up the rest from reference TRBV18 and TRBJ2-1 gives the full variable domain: NAGVMQNPRHLVRRRGQEARLRCSPMKGHSHVYWYRQLPEEGLKFMVYLQKENIIDESGMPKERFSAEFPKEGPSILRIQQVVRGDSAAYFCASSPTSGGREQFFGPGTRLTVL.

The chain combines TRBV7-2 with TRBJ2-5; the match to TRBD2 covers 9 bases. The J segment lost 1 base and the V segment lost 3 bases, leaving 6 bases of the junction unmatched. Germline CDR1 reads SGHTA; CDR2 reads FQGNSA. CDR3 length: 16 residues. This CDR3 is CASSLVAGASQETQYF. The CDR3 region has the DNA TGTGCCAGCAGCTTGGTAGCGGGAGCTTCCCAAGAGACCCAGTACTTC.

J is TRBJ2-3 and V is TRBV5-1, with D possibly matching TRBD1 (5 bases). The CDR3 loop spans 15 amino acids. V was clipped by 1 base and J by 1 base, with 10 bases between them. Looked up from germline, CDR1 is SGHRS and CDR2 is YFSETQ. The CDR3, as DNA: TGCGCCAGCAGCTTGAGGCAGGGTGGCACAGATACGCAGTATTTT. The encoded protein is CASSLRQGGTDTQYF.

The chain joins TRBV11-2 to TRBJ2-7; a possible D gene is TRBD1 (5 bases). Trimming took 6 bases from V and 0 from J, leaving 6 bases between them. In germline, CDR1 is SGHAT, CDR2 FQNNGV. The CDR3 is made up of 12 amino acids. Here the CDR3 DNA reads TGTGCCAGCAGTGACAGCTCCTACGAGCAGTACTTC. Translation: CASSDSSYEQYF.

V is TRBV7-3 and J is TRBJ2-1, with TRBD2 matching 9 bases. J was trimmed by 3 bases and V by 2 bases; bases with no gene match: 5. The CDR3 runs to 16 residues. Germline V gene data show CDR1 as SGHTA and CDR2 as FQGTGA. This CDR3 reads CASSLLPREGYNEQFF. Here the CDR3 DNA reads TGTGCCAGCAGCTTACTCCCGCGGGAGGGCTACAATGAGCAGTTCTTC.

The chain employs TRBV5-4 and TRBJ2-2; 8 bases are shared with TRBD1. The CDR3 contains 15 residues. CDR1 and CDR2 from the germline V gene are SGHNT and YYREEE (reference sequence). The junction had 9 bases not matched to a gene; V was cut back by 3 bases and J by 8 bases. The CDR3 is CASSSWTGKDGELFF. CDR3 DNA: TGTGCCAGCAGCTCATGGACAGGGAAAGATGGGGAGCTGTTTTTT.

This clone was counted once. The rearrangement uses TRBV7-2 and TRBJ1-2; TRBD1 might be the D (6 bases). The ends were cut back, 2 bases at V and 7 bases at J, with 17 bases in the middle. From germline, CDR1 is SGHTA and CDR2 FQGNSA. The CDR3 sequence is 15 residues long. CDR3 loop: CASSLNRASSSGYTF. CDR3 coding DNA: TGTGCCAGCAGCTTAAACAGGGCATCCTCTAGTGGCTACACCTTC.

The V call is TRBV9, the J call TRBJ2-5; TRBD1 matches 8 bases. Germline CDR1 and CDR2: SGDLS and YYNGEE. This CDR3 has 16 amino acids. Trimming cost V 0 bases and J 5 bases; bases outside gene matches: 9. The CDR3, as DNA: TGTGCCAGCAGCGTAGCTGGGGCAGGGGGCGGTGAGACCCAGTACTTC. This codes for CASSVAGAGGGETQYF. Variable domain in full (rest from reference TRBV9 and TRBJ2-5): DSGVTQTPKHLITATGQRVTLRCSPRSGDLSVYWYQQSLDQGLQFLIQYYNGEERAKGNILERFSAQQFPDLHSELNLSSLELGDSALYFCASSVAGAGGGETQYFGPGTRLLVL.

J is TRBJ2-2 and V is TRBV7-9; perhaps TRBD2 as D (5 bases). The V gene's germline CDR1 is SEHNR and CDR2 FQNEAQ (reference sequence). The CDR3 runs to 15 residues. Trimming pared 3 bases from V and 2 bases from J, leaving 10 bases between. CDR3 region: CASSLAGINTGELFF. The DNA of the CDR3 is TGTGCCAGCAGCTTGGCGGGCATCAACACCGGGGAGCTGTTTTTT.

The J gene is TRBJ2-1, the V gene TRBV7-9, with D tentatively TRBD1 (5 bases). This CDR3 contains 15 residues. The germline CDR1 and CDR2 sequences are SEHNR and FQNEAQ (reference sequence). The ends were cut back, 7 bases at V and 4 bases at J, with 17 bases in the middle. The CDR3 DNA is TGTGCCAGCAATCTAGGCCAGGGCCAATACAATGAGCAGTTCTTC. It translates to CASNLGQGQYNEQFF.